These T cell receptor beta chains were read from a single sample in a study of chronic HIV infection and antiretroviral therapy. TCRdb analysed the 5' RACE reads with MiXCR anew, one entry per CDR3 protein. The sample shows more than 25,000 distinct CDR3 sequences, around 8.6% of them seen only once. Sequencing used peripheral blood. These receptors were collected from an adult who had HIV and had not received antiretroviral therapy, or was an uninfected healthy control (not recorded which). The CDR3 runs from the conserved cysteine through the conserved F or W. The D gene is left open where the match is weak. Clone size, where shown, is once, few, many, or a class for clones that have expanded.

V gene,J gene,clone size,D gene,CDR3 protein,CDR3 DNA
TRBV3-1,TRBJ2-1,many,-,CASSQEDWGPDYNEQFF,TGTGCCAGCAGCCAAGAAGACTGGGGTCCGGACTACAATGAGCAGTTCTTC
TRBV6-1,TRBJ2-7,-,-,CASSEPRDSLGGVYNEQYF,TGTGCCAGCAGTGAACCCCGAGACAGTCTTGGGGGTGTCTACAACGAGCAGTACTTC
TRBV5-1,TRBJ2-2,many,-,CASSLSAPTGELFF,TGCGCCAGCAGCTTAAGTGCTCCCACCGGGGAGCTGTTTTTT
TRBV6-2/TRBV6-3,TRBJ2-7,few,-,CASSLPIAIDEQYF,TGTGCCAGCAGCTTGCCTATAGCGATTGACGAGCAGTACTTC
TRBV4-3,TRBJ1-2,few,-,CASSQDESYGYTF,TGCGCCAGCAGCCAAGACGAAAGCTATGGCTACACCTTC
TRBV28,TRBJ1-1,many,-,CASSLSRGRAEAFF,TGTGCCAGCAGTTTATCTAGGGGGAGGGCTGAAGCTTTCTTT
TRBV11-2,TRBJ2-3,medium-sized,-,CASSPSTDTQYF,TGTGCCAGCAGCCCTAGCACAGATACGCAGTATTTT
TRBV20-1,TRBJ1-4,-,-,CSARRDTATNEKLFF,TGCAGTGCTCGACGGGACACCGCAACTAATGAAAAACTGTTTTTT
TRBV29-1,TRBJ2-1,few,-,CSVPSEGHEQFF,TGCAGCGTGCCCTCCGAGGGCCATGAGCAGTTCTTC
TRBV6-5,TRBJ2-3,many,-,CASSSRTSPTDTQYF,TGTGCCAGCAGTTCCCGGACAAGCCCCACAGATACGCAGTATTTT
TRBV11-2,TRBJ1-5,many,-,CASSIPGQPQHF,TGTGCCAGCAGCATTCCTGGGCAGCCCCAGCATTTT
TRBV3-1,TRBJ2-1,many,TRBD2,CASSPPPSGSNNEQFF,TGTGCCAGCAGCCCCCCCCCTAGCGGGAGTAACAATGAGCAGTTCTTC
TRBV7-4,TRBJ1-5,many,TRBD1,CASSYPQGDQPQHF,TGTGCCAGCAGCTACCCTCAGGGGGATCAGCCCCAGCATTTT
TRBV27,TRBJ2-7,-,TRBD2,CASSRSGRTVEQYF,TGTGCCAGCAGTCGGAGCGGGAGGACGGTTGAGCAGTACTTC
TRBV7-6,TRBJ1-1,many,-,CASSLAVAGRTTEAFF,TGTGCCAGCAGCTTAGCGGTGGCGGGGAGGACAACTGAAGCTTTCTTT
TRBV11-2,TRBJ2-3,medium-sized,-,CASRFSTDTQYF,TGTGCCAGCAGATTTAGCACAGATACGCAGTATTTT
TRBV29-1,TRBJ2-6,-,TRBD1,CSVRDSEIYSGANVLTF,TGCAGCGTTAGGGACAGCGAAATATACTCTGGGGCCAACGTCCTGACTTTC
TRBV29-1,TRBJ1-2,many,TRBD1,CSVPDRGQSYGYTF,TGCAGCGTCCCCGACAGGGGGCAGAGCTATGGCTACACCTTC
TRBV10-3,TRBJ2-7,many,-,CAISESTGNLYEQYF,TGTGCCATCAGTGAGTCTACAGGGAACCTTTACGAGCAGTACTTC
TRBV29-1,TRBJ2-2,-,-,CSVAMDGTTGELFF,TGCAGCGTAGCGATGGACGGGACCACCGGGGAGCTGTTTTTT
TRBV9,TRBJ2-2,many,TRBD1,CASSVANRGDTGELFF,TGTGCCAGCAGCGTAGCAAACAGGGGTGACACCGGGGAGCTGTTTTTT
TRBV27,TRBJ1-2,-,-,CASGPNYGYTF,TGTGCCAGCGGCCCAAACTATGGCTACACCTTC
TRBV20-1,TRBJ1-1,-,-,CSARGVTEAFF,TGCAGTGCTCGAGGGGTCACTGAAGCTTTCTTT
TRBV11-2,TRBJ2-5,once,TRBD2,CASSPRGLAIQETQYF,TGTGCCAGCAGCCCTAGGGGACTAGCGATCCAAGAGACCCAGTACTTC
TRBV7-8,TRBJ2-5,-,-,CASSSRQWGYQETQYF,TGTGCCAGCAGCTCCCGACAGTGGGGCTACCAAGAGACCCAGTACTTC
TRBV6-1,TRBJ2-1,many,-,CASMENEQFF,TGTGCCAGCATGGAGAATGAGCAGTTCTTC
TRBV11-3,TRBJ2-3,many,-,CASSLDPPGRLSDTQYF,TGTGCCAGCAGCTTAGACCCCCCGGGACGGCTCTCAGATACGCAGTATTTT